A single sample is the source of the 20 T cell receptor beta chains below, sequenced in a study of blood T cell repertoires in COVID-19 (TCRdb year 2020). Library generation was performed with the immunoSEQ multiplex PCR assay. Here the immuneACCESS table is served through TCRdb, limited to in-frame sequences with V and J called. Missing clones are a known gap in these copies; in checked studies unresolved V genes cover under half, and the rest lacks a known reason. Present in this sample are around 130,000 clones, approximately 84% of which were seen just once. About 13% of the sample is held by the ten biggest clonotypes. Sequenced input: peripheral blood. The receptor source for this set is a human donor in a cohort sampled during active COVID-19.

The V gene is TRBV18, the J gene TRBJ1-2; 9 bases match TRBD1. Germline loops: CDR1 KGHSH, CDR2 LQKENI. The CDR3 spans 14 residues. V shed 3 bases and J 7 bases; nucleotides not matched to a gene: 6. In DNA, the CDR3 is TGTGCCAGCTCACCGGGACAGGGAGATCTTGGCTACACCTTC. Encoded protein: CASSPGQGDLGYTF.

This clone appeared a single time. This rearrangement joins TRBV11-1 to TRBJ2-1; no definite D call. The CDR3 has 11 residues. The germline gives CDR1 SGHAT, CDR2 FQDESV (reference sequence). With 2 bases removed from V and 9 bases from J, the gap between germline ends came to 5 bases. CDR3 coding DNA: TGTGCCAGCAGCTTACTGGCTGAGCAGTTCTTC. Its protein is CASSLLAEQFF.

This rearrangement joins TRBV5-1 to TRBJ2-6, with TRBD1 matching 11 bases. After removal of 4 bases from V and 2 bases from J, the junction contained 8 bases not matched to a gene. The CDR3 covers 18 residues. Germline V gives CDR1 SGHRS, CDR2 YFSETQ. Here the CDR3 DNA reads TGCGCCAGCAGCCCCTGGACAGGGGGCAACACTGGGGCCAACGTCCTGACTTTC. Encoded protein: CASSPWTGGNTGANVLTF.

The CDR3 loop reads CASSQDREAGTGTYEQYF. Here the CDR3 DNA reads TGCGCCAGCAGCCAAGATCGGGAAGCCGGGACAGGGACCTACGAGCAGTACTTC. The chain links TRBV4-1 to TRBJ2-7; 9 bases agree with TRBD1. Trimming cost V 0 bases and J 2 bases; bases outside gene matches: 11. In germline, CDR1 is MGHRA, CDR2 YSYEKL. The CDR3 contains 18 residues.

In its sample, this clone was seen once. The V call is TRBV3-1 (or the pseudogene TRBV3-2), the J call TRBJ2-3, with 14 bases that match TRBD2. V shed 3 bases, J shed 1 base, and the junction held 6 bases outside the gene matches. Germline V gene sequence: CDR1 LGHDT, CDR2 YNNKEL (reference sequence). The CDR3 covers 18 residues. The CDR3 DNA reads TGTGCCAGCAGCCACCTTGGGACTAGCGGGGGAGGCACAGATACGCAGTATTTT. It encodes CASSHLGTSGGGTDTQYF.

This clone has a handful of counts. J is TRBJ1-1 and V is TRBV9, with 7 nucleotides matching TRBD1. The CDR3 consists of 14 residues. V shed 4 bases, J shed 4 bases, and the junction held 7 bases outside the gene matches. Germline V CDR1 and CDR2: SGDLS, YYNGEE. CDR3 sequence reads: CASSPPGGVTEAFF. In DNA form, the CDR3 reads TGTGCCAGCAGCCCCCCAGGGGGAGTCACTGAAGCTTTCTTT.

The chain is built from TRBV29-1 and TRBJ1-1, with 8 bases matching TRBD1. Germline V gives CDR1 SQVTM, CDR2 ANQGSEA. This CDR3 has 12 amino acids. The CDR3 region has the DNA TGCTCGTCAGGGGGCTTGGGCACTGAAGCTTTCTTT. This translates into CSSGGLGTEAFF.

Note on this clone: The DNA is left out, because the CDR3 cannot be placed on it with certainty; the CDR3 is given as TCRdb lists it. The chain employs TRBV5-5 and TRBJ1-2; the table assigns TRBD1, which was not confirmed against the DNA. Germline V gives CDR1 SGHKS, CDR2 YYEKEE (reference sequence). The CDR3 has 16 residues if both end residues are counted. The chain's CDR3 is CASSSSGQGAFGGYTF.

This rearrangement joins TRBV29-1 to TRBJ2-7, with 7 bases identical to TRBD1. Germline-derived CDR1 and CDR2 are SQVTM and ANQGSEA. The CDR3 has 14 residues. The V and J ends lost 6 bases and 2 bases, in that order; junction bases with no gene match: 10. CDR3 in amino acids: CSVLLTGSPYEQYF. The CDR3 region has the DNA TGCAGCGTCCTCCTGACAGGGAGCCCCTACGAGCAGTACTTC.

The rearrangement uses TRBV19 and TRBJ2-7; D gene unclear. V was clipped by 2 bases and J by 5 bases, with 16 bases between them. This CDR3 is built from 15 residues. Germline V gives CDR1 LNHDA, CDR2 SQIVND (reference sequence). The CDR3 sequence: CASSISDTQLDEQYF. The CDR3 region has the DNA TGTGCCAGTAGTATATCAGACACCCAATTGGACGAGCAGTACTTC.

The sample holds one count of this clone. The genes are TRBV6-1 and TRBJ2-3; 13 bases are shared with TRBD2. CDR3 length: 15 amino acids. Germline CDR1 reads MNHNS; CDR2 reads SASEGT. Trimming cost V 8 bases and J 8 bases; bases outside gene matches: 10. The CDR3 reads CASSLLAGGSVTQYF. The DNA of the CDR3 is TGTGCCAGCTCCCTACTAGCGGGGGGGAGTGTTACGCAGTATTTT.

CDR3 in amino acids: CASSITGQGGTDTQYF. CDR3 in DNA: TGTGCCAGTAGTATAACCGGACAGGGCGGCACAGATACGCAGTATTTT. The chain recombines TRBV19 with TRBJ2-3, with 8 bases that match TRBD1. Looked up from germline, CDR1 is LNHDA and CDR2 is SQIVND (reference sequence). J gave up 1 base and V 2 bases, and 5 bases lay outside the gene matches. The CDR3 is made up of 16 amino acids.

This clone is a singleton in its sample. The chain recombines TRBV11-2 with TRBJ1-5, with D perhaps TRBD1 (6 bases). Germline V gene lookup returns CDR1 SGHAT and CDR2 FQNNGV. V lost 1 base to trimming and J lost 5 bases, with 12 bases between them. The CDR3 consists of 15 residues. The CDR3 sequence is CASSLASGVDQPQHF. Written as DNA, the CDR3 is TGTGCCAGCAGCTTAGCATCAGGGGTGGATCAGCCCCAGCATTTT.

The chain employs TRBV5-6 and TRBJ1-6; tentatively, D is TRBD1 (6 bases). Germline values: CDR1 SGHDT, CDR2 YYEEEE. Trimming pared 4 bases from V and 9 bases from J, leaving 14 bases between. CDR3 length: 14 residues. The CDR3 sequence: CASSATGTTSPLHF. CDR3 nucleotides: TGTGCCAGCAGCGCTACCGGGACAACTTCACCCCTCCACTTT.

The chain carries TRBV3-1 (or the pseudogene TRBV3-2) and TRBJ1-4; 10 bases are shared with TRBD1. The CDR3 covers 16 residues. CDR1 and CDR2 from the germline V gene are LGHDT and YNNKEL (reference sequence). With V trimmed by 5 bases and J by 5 bases, 8 bases remained unmatched. CDR3 in DNA: TGTGCCAGCAGCTACGGGACAGGGGTCTTGAATGAAAAACTGTTTTTT. Its protein product is CASSYGTGVLNEKLFF.

This clone was counted a single time. The rearrangement joins TRBV4-1 to TRBJ2-1; weak D call: TRBD1 (5 bases). Germline V CDR1 and CDR2: MGHRA, YSYEKL. V was cut by 1 base and J by 5 bases, with 12 bases left in between. There are 15 residues in the CDR3. Written as DNA, the CDR3 is TGCGCCAGCAGCCAAGGACAGCAAAAGAACAATGAGCAGTTCTTC. Translated: CASSQGQQKNNEQFF.

The chain couples TRBV19 to TRBJ2-7; the match to TRBD1 covers 10 bases. The CDR3 has 14 amino acids. V shed 6 bases and J 3 bases; nucleotides not matched to a gene: 5. Germline V gene data show CDR1 as LNHDA and CDR2 as SQIVND (reference sequence). The CDR3 bases are TGTGCCAGTAGCACCGGGACAGGGGTCTACGAGCAGTACTTC. Protein product: CASSTGTGVYEQYF.

This clone was observed a few times. J is TRBJ1-5 and V is TRBV19; D may be TRBD1 (6 bases). Germline V gene sequence: CDR1 LNHDA, CDR2 SQIVND (reference sequence). Trimming took 7 bases from V and 2 from J, leaving 12 bases between them. This CDR3 spans 14 amino acids. This CDR3 reads CASNYREGNQPQHF. For the CDR3, the DNA is TGTGCCAGTAATTACAGGGAAGGCAATCAGCCCCAGCATTTT.

The chain is built from TRBV29-1 and TRBJ2-7; TRBD2 matches 7 bases. V was clipped by 2 bases and J by 5 bases; unmatched bases: 9. CDR1 and CDR2 (germline): SQVTM, ANQGSEA. The CDR3 loop spans 14 amino acids. CDR3 bases: TGCAGCGTTGAAAAGGGTGCGGGGGTCAACGAGCAGTACTTC. Protein sequence: CSVEKGAGVNEQYF.

Only one count was recorded for this clone. The V call is TRBV5-1, the J call TRBJ1-4; tentative D call: TRBD1 (5 bases). The CDR3 has 15 residues. Trimming shortened V by 4 bases and J by 4 bases, and 14 bases separated the two germline ends. Germline assignment: CDR1 SGHRS and CDR2 YFSETQ. CDR3: CASSLPGGLNEKLFF. CDR3 DNA: TGCGCCAGCAGCCTCCCGGGGGGACTTAATGAAAAACTGTTTTTT.